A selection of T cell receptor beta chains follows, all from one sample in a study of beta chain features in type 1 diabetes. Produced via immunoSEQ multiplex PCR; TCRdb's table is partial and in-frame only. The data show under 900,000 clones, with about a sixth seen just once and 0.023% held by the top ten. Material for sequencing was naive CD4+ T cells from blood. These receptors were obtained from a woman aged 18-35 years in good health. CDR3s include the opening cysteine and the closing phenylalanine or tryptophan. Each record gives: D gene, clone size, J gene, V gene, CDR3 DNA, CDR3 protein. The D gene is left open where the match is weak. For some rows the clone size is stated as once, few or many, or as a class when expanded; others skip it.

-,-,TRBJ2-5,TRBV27,TGTGCCAGCAGCCCGAGACTGGGCTACCGAGAGACCCAGTACTTC,CASSPRLGYRETQYF
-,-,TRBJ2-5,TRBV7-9,TGTGCCAGCACCCTAGGAAGCGGGCAGCCTAGAGAGACCCAGTACTTC,CASTLGSGQPRETQYF
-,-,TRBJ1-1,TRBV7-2,TGTGCCAGCAGCCCTCAGTGGGGCGGCACTGAAGCTTTCTTT,CASSPQWGGTEAFF
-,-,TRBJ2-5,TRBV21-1,TGTGCCAGCCCAGTACCGAGCCTAGCTGTTGAGACCCAGTACTTC,CASPVPSLAVETQYF
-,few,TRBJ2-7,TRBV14,TGTGCCAGCAGCCAAGCGGGGATCCGCACCTACGAGCAGTACTTC,CASSQAGIRTYEQYF
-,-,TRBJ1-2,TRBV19,TGTGCCAGTAGAAGGGACCGAAGTTATGGCTACACCTTC,CASRRDRSYGYTF
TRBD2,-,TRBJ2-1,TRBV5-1,TGCGCCAGCAGCTTGAGAGTCCTAGCGGGAGCATCTGAGCAGTTCTTC,CASSLRVLAGASEQFF
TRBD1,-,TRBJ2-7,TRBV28,TGTGCCAGCAGGGGACAGGTTCCCTACGAGCAGTACTTC,CASRGQVPYEQYF
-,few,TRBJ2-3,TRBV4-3,TGCGCCAGCAGCCAAGATCGTACTGCACACTATACGCAGTATTTT,CASSQDRTAHYTQYF
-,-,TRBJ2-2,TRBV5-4,TGTGCCAGCAGCTCTGGACAGGGAGGGAGGACCGGGGAGCTGTTTTTT,CASSSGQGGRTGELFF
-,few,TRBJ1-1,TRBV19,TGTGCCAGTAGTTTACCAGGGTTGAACACTGAAGCTTTCTTT,CASSLPGLNTEAFF
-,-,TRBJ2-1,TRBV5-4,TGTGCCAGCAGCCGCCCTGGTGGGGTTGCCTACAATGAGCAGTTCTTC,CASSRPGGVAYNEQFF
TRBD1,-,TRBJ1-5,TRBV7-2,TGTGCCAGCAGGACAGGGGATCAGCCCCAGCATTTT,CASRTGDQPQHF
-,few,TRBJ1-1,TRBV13,TGTGCCAGCAGCCCCTGGACGGGGAAAGCTTTCTTT,CASSPWTGKAFF
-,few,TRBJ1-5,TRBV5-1,TGCGCCAGCAGCTTGGTGCCGGGACCCAATCAGCCCCAGCATTTT,CASSLVPGPNQPQHF
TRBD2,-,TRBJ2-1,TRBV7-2,TGTGCCAGCAGCTTAGTTAGCGGGACTAACCATGAGCAGTTCTTC,CASSLVSGTNHEQFF
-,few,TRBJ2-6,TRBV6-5,TGTGCCAGCAACAACGGGGGAGCTGGGGCCAACGTCCTGACTTTC,CASNNGGAGANVLTF
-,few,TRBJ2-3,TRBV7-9,TGTGCCAGCAGCTTAACGGGGGTGTCCACAGATACGCAGTATTTT,CASSLTGVSTDTQYF
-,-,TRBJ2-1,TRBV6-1,TGTGCCAGCCGTGTAAGAGCTGTTAGCTCCTACAATGAGCAGTTCTTC,CASRVRAVSSYNEQFF
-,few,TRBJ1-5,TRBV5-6,TGTGCCAGCAGCCCGGGACGGAATAATCAGCCCCAGCATTTT,CASSPGRNNQPQHF
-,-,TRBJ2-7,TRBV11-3,TGTGCCAGCAGCTCCAGCAGACTACTAAACTCCTACGAGCAGTACTTC,CASSSSRLLNSYEQYF
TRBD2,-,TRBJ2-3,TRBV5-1,TGCGCCAGCAGCTTTCCCCCGGCGGGAGGGTTGAGAGATACGCAGTATTTT,CASSFPPAGGLRDTQYF
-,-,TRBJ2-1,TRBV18,TGTGCCAGCTCATACAGGAATGAGCAGTTCTTC,CASSYRNEQFF
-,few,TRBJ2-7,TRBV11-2,TGTGCCAGCAGCAGAACTAGCTCCTACGAGCAGTACTTC,CASSRTSSYEQYF
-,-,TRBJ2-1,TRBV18,TGTGCCAGCTCACCACCATCCGAGTACAATGAGCAGTTCTTC,CASSPPSEYNEQFF
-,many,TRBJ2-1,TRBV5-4,TGTGCCAGCAGCCCGGAAGCTAGCAGGGATGAGCAGTTCTTC,CASSPEASRDEQFF
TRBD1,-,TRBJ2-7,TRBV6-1,TGTGCCAGCAGTGAGTTCTTCCTCCGGGACAGCCTGGACGAGCAGTACTTC,CASSEFFLRDSLDEQYF